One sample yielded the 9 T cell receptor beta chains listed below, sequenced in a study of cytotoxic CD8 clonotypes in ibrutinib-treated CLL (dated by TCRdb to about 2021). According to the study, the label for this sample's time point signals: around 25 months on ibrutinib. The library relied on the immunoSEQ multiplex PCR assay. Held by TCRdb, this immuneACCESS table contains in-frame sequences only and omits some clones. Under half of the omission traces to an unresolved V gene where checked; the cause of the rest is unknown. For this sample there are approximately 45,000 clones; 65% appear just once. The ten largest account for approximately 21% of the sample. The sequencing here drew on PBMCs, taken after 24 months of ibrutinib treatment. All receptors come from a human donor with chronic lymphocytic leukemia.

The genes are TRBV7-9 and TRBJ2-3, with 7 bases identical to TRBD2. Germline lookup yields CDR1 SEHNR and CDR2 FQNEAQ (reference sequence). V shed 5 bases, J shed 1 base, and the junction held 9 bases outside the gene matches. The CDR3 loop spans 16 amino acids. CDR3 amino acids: CASSPPGLVGTDTQYF. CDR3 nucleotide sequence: TGTGCCAGCAGCCCCCCCGGACTAGTCGGCACAGATACGCAGTATTTT.

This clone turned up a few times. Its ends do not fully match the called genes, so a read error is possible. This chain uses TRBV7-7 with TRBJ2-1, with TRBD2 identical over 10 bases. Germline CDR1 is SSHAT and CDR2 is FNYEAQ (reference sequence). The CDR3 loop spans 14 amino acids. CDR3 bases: TGTGCTAGCAGCTTAGTCGGGACTAGCGATGAGCAGTTCTTC. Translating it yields CASSLVGTSDEQFF.

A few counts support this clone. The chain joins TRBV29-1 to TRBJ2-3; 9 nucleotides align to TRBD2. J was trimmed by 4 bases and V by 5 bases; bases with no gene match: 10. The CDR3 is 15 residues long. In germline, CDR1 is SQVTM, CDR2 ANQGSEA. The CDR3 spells CSVTGAREGPDTQYF. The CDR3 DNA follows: TGCAGCGTTACCGGAGCGCGGGAGGGCCCAGATACGCAGTATTTT.

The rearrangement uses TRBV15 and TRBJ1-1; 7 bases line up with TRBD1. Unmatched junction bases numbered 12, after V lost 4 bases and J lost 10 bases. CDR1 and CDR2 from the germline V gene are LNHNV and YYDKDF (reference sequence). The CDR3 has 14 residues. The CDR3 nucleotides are TGTGCCACCAGCACGGGAGACAGGGAAATGAGAGCTTTCTTT. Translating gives CATSTGDREMRAFF.

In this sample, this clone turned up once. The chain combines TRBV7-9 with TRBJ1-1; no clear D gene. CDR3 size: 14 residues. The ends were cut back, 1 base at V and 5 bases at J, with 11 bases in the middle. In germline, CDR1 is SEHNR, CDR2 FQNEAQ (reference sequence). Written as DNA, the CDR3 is TGTGCCAGCAGCTTAGATATTGAGGTTACTGAAGCTTTCTTT. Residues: CASSLDIEVTEAFF.

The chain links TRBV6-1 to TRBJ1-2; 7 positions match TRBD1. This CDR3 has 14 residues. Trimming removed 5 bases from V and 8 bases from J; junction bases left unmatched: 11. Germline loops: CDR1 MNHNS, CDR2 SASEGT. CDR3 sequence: CASSLRTGGLGYTF. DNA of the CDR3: TGTGCCAGCAGTTTAAGGACAGGAGGACTCGGCTACACCTTC.

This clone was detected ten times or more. CDR3: CAWSWLSGNTIYF. In DNA form, the CDR3 reads TGTGCCTGGAGTTGGCTCTCTGGAAACACCATATATTTT. The chain has TRBV30 and TRBJ1-3; D gene uncertain. There are 13 residues in the CDR3. CDR1 is GTSNPN, CDR2 SVGIG, per germline (reference sequence). The V end was cut by 2 bases, the J end by 0 bases, with 5 bases between.

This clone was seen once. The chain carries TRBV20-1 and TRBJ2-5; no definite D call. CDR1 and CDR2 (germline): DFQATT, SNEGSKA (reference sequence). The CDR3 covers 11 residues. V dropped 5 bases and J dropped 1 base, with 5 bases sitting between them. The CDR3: CSAVGQETQYF. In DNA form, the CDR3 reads TGCAGTGCTGTCGGCCAAGAGACCCAGTACTTC.

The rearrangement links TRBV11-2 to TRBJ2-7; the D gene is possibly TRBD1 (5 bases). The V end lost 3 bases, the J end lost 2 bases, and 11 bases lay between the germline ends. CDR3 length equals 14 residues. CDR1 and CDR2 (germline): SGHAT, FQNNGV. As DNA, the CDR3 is TGTGCCAGCAGCTTGGAAGACAGAGCCTACGAGCAGTACTTC. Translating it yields CASSLEDRAYEQYF.